The following is a T cell receptor (beta chain) sequence with its context. The antigen is unknown. One end of the junction is discordant with germline, which a read error may explain. The sample comes from a study of a mutant IDH1 vaccine in newly diagnosed glioma. Looking at the study overall: Vaccines were begun 4-6 weeks after radiotherapy alone, or with temozolomide cycles. Males made up 62.5% and females about 40% of treated patients, whose mean age was approximately 44 years. Patients got radiotherapy, temozolomide, or both beforehand, and most got both.

CDR1 is SGHVS and CDR2 is FNYEAQ in the germline V gene. This CDR3 spans 15 amino acids. Broader study findings: Pseudoprogression appeared unlinked to shifts in leading peripheral T cell clonotypes.

This table comes from immunoSEQ multiplex PCR, and its TCRdb copy is limited to in-frame clones, with some not included. Among roughly 49,000 clones, 85% to 95% were seen once, and the ten largest hold more than 2%. Time point specified: week 35, safety follow-up. Doses consisted of 300 ug of mutant IDH1 20-mer peptide each, paired with topical imiquimod. Here the sequenced sample was PBMCs, taken from a glioma patient whose treatment included an IDH1 peptide vaccine. The TCR originated in a man in his fifties or sixties with glioma. V gene TRBV7-6 combines with J gene TRBJ2-7; 9 bases fit TRBD2. The CDR3 nucleotides read TGTGCGAGCAGTATACAAGCGGGGGGATACTACGAGCAGTACTTC. It yields the protein CASSIQAGGYYEQYF.